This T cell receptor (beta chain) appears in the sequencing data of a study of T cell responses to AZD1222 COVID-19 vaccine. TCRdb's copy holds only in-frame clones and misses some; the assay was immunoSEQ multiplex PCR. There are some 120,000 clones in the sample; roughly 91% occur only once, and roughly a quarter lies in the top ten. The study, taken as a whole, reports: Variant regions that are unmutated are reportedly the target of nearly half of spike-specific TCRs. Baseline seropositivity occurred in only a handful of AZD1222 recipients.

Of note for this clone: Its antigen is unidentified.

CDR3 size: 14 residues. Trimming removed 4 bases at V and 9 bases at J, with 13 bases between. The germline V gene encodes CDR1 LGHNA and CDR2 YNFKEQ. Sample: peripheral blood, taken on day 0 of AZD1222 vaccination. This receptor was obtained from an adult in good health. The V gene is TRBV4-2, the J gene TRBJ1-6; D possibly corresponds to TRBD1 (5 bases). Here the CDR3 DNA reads TGTGCCAGCAGCCCCCGACGTGGGACTTCACCCCTCCACTTT. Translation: CASSPRRGTSPLHF.